The sequence of this TCR beta chain was determined in a study of cytomegalovirus exposure and HLA in healthy donors. Whole-study findings and limits: Several of the most significant clusters appeared linked to common viral pathogens, based on a later analysis. Indistinguishable V segments, including TRBV6-2 and TRBV6-3, were excluded. The study recorded 150 to 200 TCR beta chains that were cytomegalovirus-associated.

A word on this clone: Its antigen is as yet unknown.

Both 60 Vbeta primers and 13 Jbeta primers went into the PCR. Assay used: immunoSEQ multiplex PCR; TCRdb lists only in-frame clones, some missing. The sample contains over 150,000 clones, 65% to 85% of which appear only once. The CDR3 is made up of 16 amino acids. Trimming took 4 bases from V and 2 from J; bases not matched to a gene: 7. Per the germline V gene, CDR1 is LNHDA and CDR2 is SQIVND (reference sequence). Each donor's status was that of a healthy bone marrow donor. The TCR sequence derives from a male donor in good health and CMV-seronegative. The rearrangement uses TRBV19 and TRBJ2-3, with 9 bases aligning to TRBD2. The specimen was PBMCs. CDR3 amino acids: CASSTPTSGNTDTQYF. CDR3 in DNA: TGTGCCAGTAGTACCCCGACTAGCGGTAACACAGATACGCAGTATTTT.